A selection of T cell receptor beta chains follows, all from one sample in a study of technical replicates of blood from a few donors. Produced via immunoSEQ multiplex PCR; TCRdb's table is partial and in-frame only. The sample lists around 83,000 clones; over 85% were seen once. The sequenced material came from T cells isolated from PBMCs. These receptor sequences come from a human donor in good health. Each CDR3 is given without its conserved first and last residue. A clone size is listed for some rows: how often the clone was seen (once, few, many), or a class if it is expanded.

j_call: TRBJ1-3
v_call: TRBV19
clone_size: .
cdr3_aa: ASSIQGAQGNTIY

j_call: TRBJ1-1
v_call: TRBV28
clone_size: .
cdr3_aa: ASSLSGMNTEAF

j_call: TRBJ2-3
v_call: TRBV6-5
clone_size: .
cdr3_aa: ASRVKGAADTQY

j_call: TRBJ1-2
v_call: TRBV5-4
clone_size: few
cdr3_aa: ASSSVRAQGKGGYT

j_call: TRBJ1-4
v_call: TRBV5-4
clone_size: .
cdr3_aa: ASSSWSNEKLF

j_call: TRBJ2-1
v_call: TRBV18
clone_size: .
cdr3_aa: ASSPLVPGGPVNEQF

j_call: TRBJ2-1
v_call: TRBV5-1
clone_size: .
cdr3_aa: ASSLSNLSDEQF

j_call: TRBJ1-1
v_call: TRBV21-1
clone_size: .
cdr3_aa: ASSERGSITEAF

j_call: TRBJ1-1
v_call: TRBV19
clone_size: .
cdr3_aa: ASSYTGENTEAF

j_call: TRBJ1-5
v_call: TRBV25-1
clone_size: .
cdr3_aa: ASNTGYQPQH

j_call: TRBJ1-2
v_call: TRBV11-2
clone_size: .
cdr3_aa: ASSLERASFYGYT

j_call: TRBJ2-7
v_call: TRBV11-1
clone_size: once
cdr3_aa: ASSLATGQTYEQY

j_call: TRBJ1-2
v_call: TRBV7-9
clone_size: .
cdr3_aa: AIRERQDNYGYT

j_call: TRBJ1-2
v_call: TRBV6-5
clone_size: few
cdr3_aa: ASSYSIGQGAGGYT

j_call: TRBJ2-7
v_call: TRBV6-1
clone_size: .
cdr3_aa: ASTDRFYEQY

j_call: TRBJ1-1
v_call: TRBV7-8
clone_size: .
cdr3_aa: ASSPRGSMNTEAF

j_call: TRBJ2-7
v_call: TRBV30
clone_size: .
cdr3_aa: AWEPGQGGYEQY

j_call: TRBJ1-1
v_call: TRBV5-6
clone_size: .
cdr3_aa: ASSSWGGAF

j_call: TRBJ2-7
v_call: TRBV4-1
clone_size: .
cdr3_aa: ASSQIQGGYEQY

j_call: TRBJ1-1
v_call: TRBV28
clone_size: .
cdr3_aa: ASSGAGTYGTEAF